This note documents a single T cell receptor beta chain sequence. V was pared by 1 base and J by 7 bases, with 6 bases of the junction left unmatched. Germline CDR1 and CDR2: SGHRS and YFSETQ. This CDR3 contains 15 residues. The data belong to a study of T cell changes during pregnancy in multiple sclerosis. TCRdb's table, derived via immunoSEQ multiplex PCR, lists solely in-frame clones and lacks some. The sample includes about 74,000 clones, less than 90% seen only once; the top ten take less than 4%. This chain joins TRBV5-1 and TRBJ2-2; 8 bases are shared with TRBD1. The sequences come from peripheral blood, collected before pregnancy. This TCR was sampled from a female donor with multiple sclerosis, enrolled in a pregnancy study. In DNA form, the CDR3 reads TGCGCCAGCAGCTTGTTCCAGGGGGCAATCGGGGAGCTGTTTTTT. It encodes CASSLFQGAIGELFF.